Below, 5 T cell receptor beta chains from the same sample are listed, as sequenced in a study of CD8 T cells in ankylosing spondylitis (dated by TCRdb to between 2016 and 2019). Library method: 5' RACE. Sequenced using an Illumina HiSeq 2500. The public reads were reanalyzed by TCRdb: fastp trimming at Q25, MiXCR alignment, in-frame beta chains only. For every CDR3 protein sequence, its rows merge into one entry that carries the most common genes and DNA. The sample table shows about 210,000 distinct CDR3 sequences, and 7% to 10% are seen once. The ten most abundant clones make up more than 4% of the sample. Input material: blood, either unsorted or a sorted T cell fraction (not recorded which). Every receptor here comes from a female donor with ankylosing spondylitis or in good health (not recorded which).

The chain recombines TRBV28 with TRBJ1-2; maybe TRBD1 (6 bases). The germline V gene encodes CDR1 MDHEN and CDR2 SYDVKM. The V and J ends lost 11 bases and 1 base respectively, with 14 bases between them. This CDR3 region has 13 residues. Here the CDR3 DNA reads TGTGCCTGCAACTCGGACAGTAACTATGGCTACACCTTC. Its protein is CACNSDSNYGYTF.

This clonotype has ten or more counts. This chain links TRBV10-3 with TRBJ2-1; a weak D match, TRBD2 (6 bases). Germline loops: CDR1 ENHRY, CDR2 SYGVKD. V lost 10 bases and J 8 bases, leaving 18 bases between the germline ends. This CDR3 is built from 13 residues. The CDR3 protein is CATRRLDLDEQFF. CDR3 nucleotide sequence: TGTGCCACCCGCAGACTAGACTTAGATGAGCAGTTCTTC.

This clonotype was found many times. The V gene is TRBV5-1, the J gene TRBJ1-1, with 7 bases fitting TRBD1. V lost 3 bases, J lost 3 bases, and 8 bases stayed unmatched. The length of the CDR3 is 15 residues. CDR1 SGHRS and CDR2 YFSETQ come from the germline V gene. This chain's CDR3 is CASSSGGRRDTEAFF. CDR3 DNA sequence: TGCGCCAGCAGCTCAGGGGGTCGGCGGGACACTGAAGCTTTCTTT.

This clonotype was detected ten times or more. The V call is TRBV10-3, the J call TRBJ2-7; D might be TRBD1 or TRBD2, each matching 5 bases. Trimming stripped 4 bases from V and 6 bases from J, with 10 bases between. CDR3 length: 12 amino acids. The germline CDR1 and CDR2 sequences are ENHRY and SYGVKD. CDR3 region: CAISGEGREQYF. The CDR3 DNA reads TGTGCCATCAGTGGAGAGGGGCGCGAGCAGTACTTC.

This clonotype appeared a few times. The V call is TRBV6-1, the J call TRBJ1-2; no definite D call. V was trimmed by 1 base and J by 4 bases, leaving 13 bases between them. The length of the CDR3 is 15 residues. Germline V gene sequence: CDR1 MNHNS, CDR2 SASEGT. CDR3 in DNA: TGTGCCAGCAGTGAAGAAGTAGGGATTTTCTATGGCTACACCTTC. Translated: CASSEEVGIFYGYTF.